These 23 T cell receptor beta chains share one sample of origin, sequenced in a study of cytomegalovirus exposure and HLA in healthy donors. Generated by immunoSEQ multiplex PCR, the TCRdb table keeps only in-frame clones and is missing some. Among roughly 60,000 clones, around 92% were seen once, and the ten largest hold around 1.2%. Source material: PBMCs. The receptors here all came from a woman between 18 and 29 years old in good health and CMV-seronegative.

V is TRBV29-1 and J is TRBJ1-1; 7 bases match TRBD1. Germline loops: CDR1 SQVTM, CDR2 ANQGSEA. The CDR3 consists of 14 residues. The V segment lost 0 bases and the J segment 1 base; nucleotides outside the gene matches: 2. CDR3 DNA: TGCAGCGTTGAAGACCGGGACAGGAACACTGAAGCTTTCTTT. Translation: CSVEDRDRNTEAFF.

This clone came up once. The rearrangement uses TRBV6-5 and TRBJ1-2; 7 bases fit TRBD1. CDR3 length: 14 amino acids. Unmatched junction bases numbered 4, after V lost 6 bases and J lost 0 bases. Germline loops: CDR1 MNHEY, CDR2 SVGAGI. CDR3 sequence: CASRGTASNYGYTF. In DNA, the CDR3 is TGTGCCAGCAGAGGGACAGCTTCTAACTATGGCTACACCTTC.

V and J are TRBV9 and TRBJ2-3; TRBD2 matches at 12 bases. Trimming removed 4 bases from V and 2 bases from J; junction bases left unmatched: 2. The germline V gene has CDR1 SGDLS and CDR2 YYNGEE. This CDR3 has 15 residues. The CDR3 protein is CASSLAGGATDTQYF. The CDR3, as DNA: TGTGCCAGCAGCCTAGCGGGAGGGGCCACAGATACGCAGTATTTT.

This clone was counted a single time. This sequence joins TRBV27 and TRBJ2-7; 11 bases line up with TRBD1. The J segment lost 1 base and the V segment lost 10 bases, leaving 12 bases of the junction unmatched. The CDR3 consists of 16 residues. Germline V gives CDR1 MNHEY, CDR2 SMNVEV (reference sequence). CDR3 DNA: TGTGCCACCGTGGACCTAGGACAGGGGGCTTCCTACGAGCAGTACTTC. Translating gives CATVDLGQGASYEQYF.

The V and J genes are TRBV7-2 and TRBJ2-7; D is ambiguous. Trimming shortened V by 1 base and J by 2 bases, and 6 bases separated the two germline ends. This CDR3 is built from 13 residues. Germline V gene sequence: CDR1 SGHTA, CDR2 FQGNSA. The CDR3 region is CASSLGSPYEQYF. CDR3 sequence (DNA): TGTGCCAGCAGCTTAGGTTCTCCCTACGAGCAGTACTTC.

This clone was counted a single time. The rearrangement joins TRBV19 to TRBJ1-1; 9 nucleotides agree with TRBD1. J was trimmed by 0 bases and V by 1 base; bases with no gene match: 15. The germline V gene has CDR1 LNHDA and CDR2 SQIVND (reference sequence). The CDR3 totals 20 residues. This CDR3 reads CASSIGLWGQGSIMNTEAFF. Written as DNA, the CDR3 is TGTGCCAGTAGTATAGGGCTTTGGGGACAGGGCTCGATCATGAACACTGAAGCTTTCTTT.

The gene calls are TRBV7-3 and TRBJ1-1, with D unresolved. CDR3 size: 13 residues. Germline V gene sequence: CDR1 SGHTA, CDR2 FQGTGA. V was pared by 3 bases and J by 5 bases, with 10 bases between. The CDR3 DNA reads TGTGCCAGCAGCTTTGGCGGGATGACTGAAGCTTTCTTT. This translates into CASSFGGMTEAFF.

The sample holds a few counts of this clone. The chain uses TRBV20-1 and TRBJ1-1; no clear D gene. Deletions cut 1 base from V and 10 bases from J, with 7 bases between. Germline V gene data show CDR1 as DFQATT and CDR2 as SNEGSKA (reference sequence). CDR3 size: 10 residues. CDR3 sequence: CSARASVAFF. DNA for the CDR3: TGCAGTGCTAGAGCTTCGGTAGCTTTCTTT.

The chain is built from TRBV28 and TRBJ1-5, with D unresolved. The CDR3 sequence is 15 residues long. Trimming took off 6 bases at V and 5 bases at J, with 17 bases between the two ends. In germline, CDR1 is MDHEN, CDR2 SYDVKM. The CDR3 sequence is CASRSTTAAYQPQHF. DNA of the CDR3: TGTGCCAGCAGGAGCACTACGGCCGCCTATCAGCCCCAGCATTTT.

The chain has TRBV4-1 and TRBJ2-1, with TRBD2 as a possible D gene (5 bases). The germline gives CDR1 MGHRA, CDR2 YSYEKL. The CDR3 extends over 17 amino acids. Between the trimmed V and J ends, which lost 0 bases and 2 bases, there was a span of 14 bases. The CDR3, as DNA: TGCGCCAGCAGCCAAGAGGGTCGAGGGCGGGCCTACAATGAGCAGTTCTTC. Protein product: CASSQEGRGRAYNEQFF.

This chain uses TRBV28 with TRBJ2-5; perhaps TRBD2 as D (7 bases). CDR1 is MDHEN and CDR2 is SYDVKM in the germline V gene. The ends were cut back, 3 bases at V and 2 bases at J, with 13 bases in the middle. The CDR3 covers 15 residues. CDR3 amino acids: CASSLGGLRQETQYF. Written as DNA, the CDR3 is TGTGCCAGCAGTTTGGGGGGGCTGAGACAAGAGACCCAGTACTTC.

This chain links TRBV28 with TRBJ2-5, with D perhaps matching TRBD2 (5 bases). CDR1 MDHEN and CDR2 SYDVKM come from the germline V gene. The germline V and J ends were trimmed by 3 bases and 5 bases, with 10 bases remaining between them. The CDR3 consists of 13 residues. CDR3 bases: TGTGCCAGCAGTTTTGTACAGCGGGAGACCCAGTACTTC. It translates to CASSFVQRETQYF.

This chain links TRBV28 with TRBJ2-5; maybe TRBD1 (6 bases). V lost 6 bases and J lost 2, with 16 bases in between. Germline values: CDR1 MDHEN, CDR2 SYDVKM. The CDR3 has 15 amino acids. As DNA, the CDR3 is TGTGCCAGCAGCCTTCCGGGACAAGTACAAGAGACCCAGTACTTC. This gives the protein CASSLPGQVQETQYF.

By share of the sample, this clone is medium-sized (0.01 to 0.1%). The chain carries TRBV6-4 and TRBJ1-5; weak D call: TRBD1 (6 bases). CDR3 length equals 17 residues. V was trimmed by 7 bases and J by 6 bases, leaving 25 bases between them. Germline-derived CDR1 and CDR2 are MRHNA and SNTAGT. CDR3: CASKVPGCWQGCQPQHF. DNA of the CDR3: TGTGCCAGCAAGGTCCCCGGTTGTTGGCAGGGGTGTCAGCCCCAGCATTTT.

J is TRBJ2-7 and V is TRBV6-1; perhaps TRBD1 as D (6 bases). Between the trimmed V and J ends, which lost 7 bases and 1 base, there was a span of 11 bases. CDR3 length equals 13 residues. Germline-derived CDR1 and CDR2 are MNHNS and SASEGT. The CDR3 reads CASTQGLSYEQYF. CDR3 coding DNA: TGTGCCAGCACTCAGGGGCTGTCCTACGAGCAGTACTTC.

J is TRBJ2-3 and V is TRBV7-6, with a tentative D call TRBD2 (5 bases). The germline V gene has CDR1 SGHVS and CDR2 FNYEAQ. The CDR3 consists of 16 residues. V gave up 1 base and J gave up 0 bases, with 11 bases separating them. CDR3 bases: TGTGCCAGCAGCTTAGAGGGCGGAGGTAGCACAGATACGCAGTATTTT. It encodes CASSLEGGGSTDTQYF.

This rearrangement joins TRBV15 to TRBJ2-7; D perhaps matches TRBD2 (5 bases). The CDR3 sequence is 14 residues long. CDR1 and CDR2 from the germline V gene are LNHNV and YYDKDF (reference sequence). The V and J ends lost 1 base and 12 bases respectively, with 19 bases between them. The DNA of the CDR3 is TGTGCCACCAGCAGAGGCACGCCAGCGGAACCTCTGTACTTC. Its translation is CATSRGTPAEPLYF. The full variable domain, completed using reference TRBV15 and TRBJ2-7, is DAMVIQNPRYQVTQFGKPVTLSCSQTLNHNVMYWYQQKSSQAPKLLFHYYDKDFNNEADTPDNFQSRRPNTSFCFLDIRSPGLGDTAMYLCATSRGTPAEPLYFGPGTRLTVT.

This rearrangement joins TRBV7-2 to TRBJ2-7; 8 nucleotides align to TRBD1. The V gene end was trimmed by 3 bases and the J gene end by 3 bases; junction bases not matched to a gene: 16. CDR1 and CDR2 from the germline V gene are SGHTA and FQGNSA. CDR3 length: 18 residues. CDR3 sequence (DNA): TGTGCCAGCAGCTTTCGGCAGGGGGCGCCCCCCTACTTCTACGAGCAGTACTTC. Protein: CASSFRQGAPPYFYEQYF. The variable domain in full, completed from reference TRBV7-2 and TRBJ2-7, reads GAGVSQSPSNKVTEKGKDVELRCDPISGHTALYWYRQSLGQGLEFLIYFQGNSAPDKSGLPSDRFSAERTGGSVSTLTIQRTQQEDSAVYLCASSFRQGAPPYFYEQYFGPGTRLTVT.

CDR3 protein: CASSLGSSTDTQYF. CDR3 bases: TGTGCCAGCAGCTTAGGCTCCTCAACAGATACGCAGTATTTT. This chain uses TRBV7-3 with TRBJ2-3; D is unclear. V was pared by 2 bases and J by 3 bases, with 9 bases between. The CDR3 has 14 residues. Per the germline V gene, CDR1 is SGHTA and CDR2 is FQGTGA. Full variable domain (rest looked up from reference TRBV7-3 and TRBJ2-3): GAGVSQTPSNKVTEKGKYVELRCDPISGHTALYWYRQSLGQGPEFLIYFQGTGAADDSGLPNDRFFAVRPEGSVSTLKIQRTERGDSAVYLCASSLGSSTDTQYFGPGTRLTVL.

The chain is built from TRBV28 and TRBJ1-4; tentative D call: TRBD1 (6 bases). CDR1 and CDR2 (germline): MDHEN, SYDVKM. V was shortened by 6 bases and J by 8 bases, with 19 bases between the two germline ends. This CDR3 comprises 15 residues. The CDR3 reads CASSPGQNRGEKLFF. The CDR3 nucleotides are TGTGCCAGCAGCCCTGGACAGAATCGAGGGGAAAAACTGTTTTTT. Drawing the rest from reference TRBV28 and TRBJ1-4, the complete variable domain is DVKVTQSSRYLVKRTGEKVFLECVQDMDHENMFWYRQDPGLGLRLIYFSYDVKMKEKGDIPEGYSVSREKKERFSLILESASTNQTSMYLCASSPGQNRGEKLFFGSGTQLSVL.

V usage is TRBV30 and J usage is TRBJ1-1; TRBD1 matches at 7 bases. J was trimmed by 4 bases and V by 3 bases; bases with no gene match: 5. This CDR3 region has 13 residues. CDR1 and CDR2 (germline): GTSNPN, SVGIG (reference sequence). As DNA, the CDR3 is TGTGCCTGGAGCTACAGGGGTGGCACTGAAGCTTTCTTT. Translated, it gives CAWSYRGGTEAFF. Full variable domain (rest looked up from reference TRBV30 and TRBJ1-1): SQTIHQWPATLVQPVGSPLSLECTVEGTSNPNLYWYRQAAGRGLQLLFYSVGIGQISSEVPQNLSASRPQDRQFILSSKKLLLSDSGFYLCAWSYRGGTEAFFGQGTRLTVV.

The V gene is TRBV4-3, the J gene TRBJ2-3, with 9 bases matching TRBD2. Per the germline V gene, CDR1 is LGHNA and CDR2 is YSLEER. The CDR3 loop spans 17 amino acids. Losses at the gene ends were 0 bases for V and 6 bases for J; bases not matched to a gene: 10. The CDR3 protein is CASSQDLRGRGSDTQYF. CDR3 coding DNA: TGCGCCAGCAGCCAAGATCTCCGCGGGAGGGGCTCCGATACGCAGTATTTT.

V is TRBV12-5 and J is TRBJ2-5; possible D gene TRBD1, 6 bases. Looked up from germline, CDR1 is LGHNT and CDR2 is FRNRAP. V was cut by 1 base and J by 5 bases, with 17 bases left in between. The CDR3 is made up of 16 amino acids. CDR3 loop: CASGLAGQRSAETQYF. CDR3 DNA sequence: TGTGCTAGTGGTTTGGCCGGACAGCGGTCGGCGGAGACCCAGTACTTC.